Below, 6 T cell receptor beta chains from the same sample are listed, as sequenced in a study of PD-1 blockade in classical Hodgkin lymphoma. Profiled with immunoSEQ multiplex PCR; TCRdb holds only in-frame clones, not every one. Found here are tens of thousands of clones, about 80% of them singletons; the top ten hold roughly 42%. Each and every patient relapsed after autologous stem cell transplantation, and patients got differing brentuximab vedotin exposure. Material: peripheral blood mononuclear cells (PBMCs), obtained before the second cycle of nivolumab. These receptors were taken from a human donor with classical Hodgkin lymphoma.

This CDR3 reads CAGTGLNTEAFF. CDR3 bases: TGCGCCGGGACGGGACTTAACACTGAAGCTTTCTTT. The chain links TRBV23-1 to TRBJ1-1; D might be TRBD1 (5 bases). TRBV23-1 is marked as an open reading frame, function uncertain. Deletions cut 11 bases from V and 2 bases from J, with 12 bases between. The CDR3 has 12 residues.

The chain joins TRBV6-5 to TRBJ1-3, with D unclear. Germline-derived CDR1 and CDR2 are MNHEY and SVGAGI. Trimming removed 4 bases from V and 2 bases from J, with 9 bases in between. This CDR3 comprises 14 residues. The CDR3 nucleotides are TGTGCCAGCAGTTTCCTCAGCGCTGGAAACACCATATATTTT. As protein: CASSFLSAGNTIYF.

The rearrangement joins TRBV6-1 to TRBJ2-1, with 8 nucleotides matching TRBD1. Looked up from germline, CDR1 is MNHNS and CDR2 is SASEGT. This CDR3 is 14 amino acids long. The ends lost 2 bases at V and 5 bases at J; junction bases unmatched: 2. CDR3 nucleotides: TGTGCCAGCAGTGAAAACAGGGGGAACAATGAGCAGTTCTTC. The encoded protein is CASSENRGNNEQFF.

This chain links TRBV7-2 with TRBJ2-1; D is perhaps TRBD2 (6 bases). V lost 2 bases to trimming and J lost 9 bases, with 17 bases between them. The germline V gene encodes CDR1 SGHTA and CDR2 FQGNSA. The CDR3 length is 15 residues. The CDR3 sequence: CASSLSSSLGGEQFF. Here the CDR3 DNA reads TGTGCCAGCAGCTTATCTTCTAGCCTCGGGGGTGAGCAGTTCTTC.

V gene TRBV5-1 combines with J gene TRBJ1-5, with unresolved D. Trimming took off 5 bases at V and 0 bases at J, with 6 bases between the two ends. The CDR3 spans 13 residues. Germline loops: CDR1 SGHRS, CDR2 YFSETQ. Written as DNA, the CDR3 is TGCGCCAGCAGTTCATATAGCAATCAGCCCCAGCATTTT. The encoded protein is CASSSYSNQPQHF.

The chain recombines TRBV19 with TRBJ2-7; D remains ambiguous. The CDR3 totals 12 residues. Germline V gene sequence: CDR1 LNHDA, CDR2 SQIVND (reference sequence). The ends were cut back, 10 bases at V and 2 bases at J, with 12 bases in the middle. DNA for the CDR3: TGTGCCACCCAGGACCGAACCTACGAGCAGTACTTC. Translated, it gives CATQDRTYEQYF. Full variable domain (rest looked up from reference TRBV19 and TRBJ2-7): DGGITQSPKYLFRKEGQNVTLSCEQNLNHDAMYWYRQDPGQGLRLIYYSQIVNDFQKGDIAEGYSVSREKKESFPLTVTSAQKNPTAFYLCATQDRTYEQYFGPGTRLTVT.